The 9 T cell receptor beta chains in this list originate from one sample, sequenced in a study of shared clonotypes between healthy human individuals. TCRdb keeps only in-frame clones here, not all; method: immunoSEQ multiplex PCR. The data show around 2,100,000 clones, with about 94% seen just once and more than 0.95% held by the top ten. It was CD45RO-negative cells, positively selected for CCR7, that made up naive CD8 cells, with terminally differentiated effector memory CD45RA+ cells excluded. The specimen sequenced was naive CD8+ T cells sorted from blood. The receptors were sampled from a young man in good health.

Of note for this clone: This sample also contains other DNA sequences that code for the same CDR3. The chain is built from TRBV27 and TRBJ2-1; a weak D match, TRBD1 (6 bases). Per germline, CDR1 MNHEY and CDR2 SMNVEV (reference sequence). Trimming left V 5 bases short and J 2 bases short, with 7 bases between. There are 13 residues in the CDR3. CDR3 DNA: TGTGCCAGCAGTGCAGGGGCCTACAATGAGCAGTTCTTC. This codes for CASSAGAYNEQFF.

The chain joins TRBV21-1 to TRBJ1-2; TRBD1 was called by the table and not checked on the DNA. TRBV21-1 constitutes a pseudogene. This CDR3 is 17 amino acids long. CDR3 protein: CASSKVQDRGLYYGYTF. The CDR3 DNA follows: TGTGCCAGCAGCAAAGTACAGGACAGGGGGCTTTACTATGGCTACACCTTC.

The gene calls are TRBV6-1 and TRBJ2-3; 11 bases match TRBD2. Germline V gives CDR1 MNHNS, CDR2 SASEGT. V lost 3 bases, J lost 3 bases, and 5 bases stayed unmatched. The CDR3 contains 16 residues. CDR3 sequence (DNA): TGTGCCAGCAGTGACTTAGCGGGGGGGCCTACAGATACGCAGTATTTT. Amino acid sequence: CASSDLAGGPTDTQYF.

V and J are TRBV4-2 and TRBJ1-1; maybe TRBD1 (6 bases). V dropped 5 bases and J dropped 7 bases, with 11 bases sitting between them. Per the germline V gene, CDR1 is LGHNA and CDR2 is YNFKEQ. CDR3 length equals 12 residues. CDR3 bases: TGTGCCAGCAGCTTGACAGGAGGTGAAGCTTTCTTT. This sequence encodes CASSLTGGEAFF.

The chain carries TRBV28 and TRBJ1-1, with D perhaps matching TRBD1 (5 bases). This CDR3 has 13 amino acids. Trimming shortened V by 6 bases and J by 8 bases, and 16 bases separated the two germline ends. Germline assignment: CDR1 MDHEN and CDR2 SYDVKM. CDR3 amino acids: CASSSVGTAEAFF. CDR3 nucleotide sequence: TGTGCCAGCAGCTCCGTCGGGACGGCCGAAGCTTTCTTT.

This clone was observed once. This specimen includes other DNA sequences encoding the same CDR3. V usage is TRBV11-2 and J usage is TRBJ2-7, with 13 bases that match TRBD2. Germline V gene lookup returns CDR1 SGHAT and CDR2 FQNNGV. Germline trimming cut 4 bases from V and 2 bases from J; bases unmatched to any gene: 2. The CDR3 length is 15 residues. The CDR3: CASSSGLAGAYEQYF. CDR3 coding DNA: TGTGCCAGCAGCTCCGGACTAGCGGGGGCCTACGAGCAGTACTTC.

The rearrangement uses TRBV5-6 and TRBJ2-7; D is undetermined. Per germline, CDR1 SGHDT and CDR2 YYEEEE. There are 15 residues in the CDR3. V lost 2 bases and J 0 bases, leaving 12 bases between the germline ends. CDR3 nucleotides: TGTGCCAGCAGCTTCAAGGGCGGCCCCTCCTACGAGCAGTACTTC. This sequence encodes CASSFKGGPSYEQYF. Drawing the rest from reference TRBV5-6 and TRBJ2-7, the complete variable domain is DAGVTQSPTHLIKTRGQQVTLRCSPKSGHDTVSWYQQALGQGPQFIFQYYEEEERQRGNFPDRFSGHQFPNYSSELNVNALLLGDSALYLCASSFKGGPSYEQYFGPGTRLTVT.

The DNA of the CDR3 is TGTGCCAGTAGTAAAATCGGGATCAATCAGCCCCAGCATTTT. It yields the protein CASSKIGINQPQHF. The V gene is TRBV19, the J gene TRBJ1-5; no definite D call. From germline, CDR1 is LNHDA and CDR2 SQIVND (reference sequence). The CDR3 length is 14 residues. V lost 4 bases, J lost 3 bases, and 10 bases lay in between.

CDR3 nucleotides: TGTGCCAGCAGTTACACAGGGGCCGGGACCGGGGAGCTGTTTTTT. This translates into CASSYTGAGTGELFF. The rearrangement uses TRBV6-5 and TRBJ2-2; 7 positions agree with TRBD1. This CDR3 contains 15 residues. Germline trimming cut 2 bases from V and 5 bases from J; bases unmatched to any gene: 5. The germline gives CDR1 MNHEY, CDR2 SVGAGI.